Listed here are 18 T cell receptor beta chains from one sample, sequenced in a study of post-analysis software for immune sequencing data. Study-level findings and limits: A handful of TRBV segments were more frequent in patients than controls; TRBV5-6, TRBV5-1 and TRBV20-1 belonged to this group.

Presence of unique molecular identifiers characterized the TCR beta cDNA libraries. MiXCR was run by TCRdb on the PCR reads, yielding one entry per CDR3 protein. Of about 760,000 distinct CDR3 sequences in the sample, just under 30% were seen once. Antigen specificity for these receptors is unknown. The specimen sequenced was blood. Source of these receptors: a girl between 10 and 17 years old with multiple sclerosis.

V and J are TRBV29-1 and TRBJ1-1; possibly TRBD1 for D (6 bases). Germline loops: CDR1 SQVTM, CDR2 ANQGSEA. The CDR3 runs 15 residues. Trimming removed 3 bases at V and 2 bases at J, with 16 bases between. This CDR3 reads CSVELPDRANTEAFF. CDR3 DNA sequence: TGCAGCGTTGAGCTACCGGACAGAGCTAACACTGAAGCTTTCTTT.

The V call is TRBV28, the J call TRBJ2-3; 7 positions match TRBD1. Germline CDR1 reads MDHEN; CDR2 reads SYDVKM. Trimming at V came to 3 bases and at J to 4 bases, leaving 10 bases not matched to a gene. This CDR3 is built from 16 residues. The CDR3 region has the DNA TGTGCCAGCAGTTTTAGTGGGACAGCCCCTCCAGATACGCAGTATTTT. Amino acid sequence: CASSFSGTAPPDTQYF.

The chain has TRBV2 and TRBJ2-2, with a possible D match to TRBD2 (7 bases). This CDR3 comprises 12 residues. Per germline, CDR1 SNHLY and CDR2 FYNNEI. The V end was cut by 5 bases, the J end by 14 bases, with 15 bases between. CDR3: CASSFLGGALFF. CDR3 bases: TGTGCCAGCAGTTTCCTTGGGGGGGCTCTGTTTTTT.

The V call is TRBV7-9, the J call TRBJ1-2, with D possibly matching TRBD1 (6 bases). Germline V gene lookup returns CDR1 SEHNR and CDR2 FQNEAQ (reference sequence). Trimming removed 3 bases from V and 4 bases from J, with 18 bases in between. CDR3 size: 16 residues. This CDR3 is CASSFPIPGQFYGYTF. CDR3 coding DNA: TGTGCCAGCAGCTTCCCGATTCCAGGACAGTTCTATGGCTACACCTTC.

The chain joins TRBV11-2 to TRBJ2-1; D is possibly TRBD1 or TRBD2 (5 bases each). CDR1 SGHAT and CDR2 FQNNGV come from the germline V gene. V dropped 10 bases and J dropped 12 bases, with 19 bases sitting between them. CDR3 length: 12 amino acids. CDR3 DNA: TGTGCCACGGTAGGTCGGGGCCGCGGGCAGTTCTTC. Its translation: CATVGRGRGQFF.

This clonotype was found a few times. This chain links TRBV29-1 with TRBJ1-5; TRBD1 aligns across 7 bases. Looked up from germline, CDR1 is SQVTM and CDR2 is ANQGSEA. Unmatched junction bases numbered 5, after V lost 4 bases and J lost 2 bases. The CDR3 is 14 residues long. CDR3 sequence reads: CSVGGGTGNQPQHF. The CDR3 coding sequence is TGCAGCGTTGGAGGCGGGACAGGCAATCAGCCCCAGCATTTT.

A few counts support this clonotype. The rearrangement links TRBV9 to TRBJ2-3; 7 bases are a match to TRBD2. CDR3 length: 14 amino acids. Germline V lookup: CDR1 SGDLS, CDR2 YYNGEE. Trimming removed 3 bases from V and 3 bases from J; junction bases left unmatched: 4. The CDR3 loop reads CASSELAATDTQYF. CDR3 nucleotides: TGTGCCAGCAGCGAGCTAGCGGCGACAGATACGCAGTATTTT.

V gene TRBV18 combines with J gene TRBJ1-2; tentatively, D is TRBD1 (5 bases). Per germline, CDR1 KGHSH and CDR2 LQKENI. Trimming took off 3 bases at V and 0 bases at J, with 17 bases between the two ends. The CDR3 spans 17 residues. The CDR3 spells CASSPGPSGGANYGYTF. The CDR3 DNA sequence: TGTGCCAGCTCACCGGGGCCTTCTGGAGGGGCTAACTATGGCTACACCTTC.

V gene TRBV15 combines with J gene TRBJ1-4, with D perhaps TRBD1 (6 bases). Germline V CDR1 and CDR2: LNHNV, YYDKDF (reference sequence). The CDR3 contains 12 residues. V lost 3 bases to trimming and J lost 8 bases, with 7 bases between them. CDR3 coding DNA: TGTGCCACCAGCAGGAGGGGGGAAAAACTGTTTTTT. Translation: CATSRRGEKLFF.

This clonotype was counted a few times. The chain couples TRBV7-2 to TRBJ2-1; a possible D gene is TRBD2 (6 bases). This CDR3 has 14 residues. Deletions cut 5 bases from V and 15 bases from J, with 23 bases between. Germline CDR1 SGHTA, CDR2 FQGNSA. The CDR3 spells CASSPAGPRGSRFF. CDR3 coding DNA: TGTGCCAGCAGCCCGGCGGGGCCTCGTGGGAGCCGGTTCTTC.

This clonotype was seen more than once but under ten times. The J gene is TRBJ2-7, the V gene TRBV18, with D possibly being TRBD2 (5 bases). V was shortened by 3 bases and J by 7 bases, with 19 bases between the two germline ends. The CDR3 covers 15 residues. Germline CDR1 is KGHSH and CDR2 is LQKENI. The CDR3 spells CASSPDDGGRNEQYF. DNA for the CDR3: TGTGCCAGCTCACCGGATGACGGCGGGCGCAATGAGCAGTACTTC.

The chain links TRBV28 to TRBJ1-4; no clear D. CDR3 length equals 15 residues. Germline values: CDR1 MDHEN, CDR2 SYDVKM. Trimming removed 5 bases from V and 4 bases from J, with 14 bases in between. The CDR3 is CASSLPLGSNEKLFF. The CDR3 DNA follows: TGTGCCAGCAGTCTACCTCTGGGGAGTAATGAAAAACTGTTTTTT.

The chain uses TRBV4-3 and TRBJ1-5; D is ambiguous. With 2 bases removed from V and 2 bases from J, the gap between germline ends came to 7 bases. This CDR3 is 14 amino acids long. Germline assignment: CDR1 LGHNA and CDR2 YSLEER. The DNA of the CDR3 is TGCGCCAGCAGCCAACTCGCGGGCAATCAGCCCCAGCATTTT. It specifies CASSQLAGNQPQHF.

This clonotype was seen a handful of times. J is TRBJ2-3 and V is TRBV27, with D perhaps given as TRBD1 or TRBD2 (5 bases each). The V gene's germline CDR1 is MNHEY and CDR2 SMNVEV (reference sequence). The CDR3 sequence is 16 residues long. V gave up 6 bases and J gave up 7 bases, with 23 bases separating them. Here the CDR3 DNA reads TGTGCCAGCAGCCTCGTTCCGGGACGCACTACAAATACGCAGTATTTT. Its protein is CASSLVPGRTTNTQYF.

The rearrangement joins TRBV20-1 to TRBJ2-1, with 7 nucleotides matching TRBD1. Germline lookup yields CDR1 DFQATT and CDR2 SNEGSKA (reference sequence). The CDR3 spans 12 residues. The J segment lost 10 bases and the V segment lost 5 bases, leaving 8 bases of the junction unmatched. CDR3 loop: CSAHRGFYEQFF. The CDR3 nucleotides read TGCAGTGCTCACAGGGGTTTCTACGAGCAGTTCTTC.

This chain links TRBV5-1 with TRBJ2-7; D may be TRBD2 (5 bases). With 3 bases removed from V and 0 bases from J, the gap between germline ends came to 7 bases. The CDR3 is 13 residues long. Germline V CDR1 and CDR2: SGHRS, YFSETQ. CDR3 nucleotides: TGCGCCAGCAGCTCCGGGGTCTCCTACGAGCAGTACTTC. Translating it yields CASSSGVSYEQYF.

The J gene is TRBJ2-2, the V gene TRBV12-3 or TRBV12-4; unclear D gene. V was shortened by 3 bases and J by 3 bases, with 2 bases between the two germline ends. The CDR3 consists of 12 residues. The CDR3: CASSFDTGELFF. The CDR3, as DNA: TGTGCCAGCAGTTTTGACACCGGGGAGCTGTTTTTT.

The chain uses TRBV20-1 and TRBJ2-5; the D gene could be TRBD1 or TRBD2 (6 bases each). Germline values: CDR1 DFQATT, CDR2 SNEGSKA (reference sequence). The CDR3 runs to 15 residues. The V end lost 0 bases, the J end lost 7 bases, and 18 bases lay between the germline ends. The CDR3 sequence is CSARDSTGARGTQYF. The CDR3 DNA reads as TGCAGTGCTAGAGATTCAACGGGGGCAAGGGGGACCCAGTACTTC.